One sample yielded the 9 T cell receptor beta chains listed below, sequenced in a study of a mutant IDH1 vaccine in newly diagnosed glioma. The method was immunoSEQ multiplex PCR; TCRdb's version includes in-frame clones alone and lacks a portion of them. Among approximately 62,000 clones listed, approximately 81% were seen once. Their target antigens are unknown. Indicated time point: week 35, safety follow-up. Each dose of the vaccine consisted of 300 ug of mutant IDH1 20-mer peptide, with topical imiquimod. Source: PBMCs, taken from a glioma patient whose treatment included an IDH1 peptide vaccine. These receptors originate from a man aged 25 to 40 with glioma.

The rearrangement joins TRBV4-1 to TRBJ2-3; no reliable D call. The germline V gene encodes CDR1 MGHRA and CDR2 YSYEKL. V shed 0 bases and J shed 2 bases, with 15 bases lying between them. This CDR3 region has 17 residues. The CDR3 DNA is TGCGCCAGCAGCCAAGATAGAAGTCAGGCGTTCACAGATACGCAGTATTTT. It is translated as CASSQDRSQAFTDTQYF.

CDR3 protein: CASSLGQGPYEQYF. In nucleotides, the CDR3 is TGTGCCAGTAGCCTGGGACAGGGGCCCTACGAGCAGTACTTC. The V and J genes are TRBV19 and TRBJ2-7; 10 bases are shared with TRBD1. The V segment lost 6 bases and the J segment 2 bases; nucleotides outside the gene matches: 4. This CDR3 comprises 14 residues. Germline V gene lookup returns CDR1 LNHDA and CDR2 SQIVND (reference sequence).

The sample holds a few counts of this clone. This chain joins TRBV6-5 and TRBJ1-2; 7 positions agree with TRBD1. J was trimmed by 4 bases and V by 0 bases; bases with no gene match: 5. This CDR3 is 15 amino acids long. Germline lookup yields CDR1 MNHEY and CDR2 SVGAGI. Written as DNA, the CDR3 is TGTGCCAGCAGTTACTCGACGGGACAGACCTATGGCTACACCTTC. Translating it yields CASSYSTGQTYGYTF.

V is TRBV4-2 and J is TRBJ2-7, with 7 positions matching TRBD1. V gave up 3 bases and J gave up 6 bases; unmatched junction bases: 14. Germline CDR1 LGHNA, CDR2 YNFKEQ. CDR3 length: 16 residues. The CDR3 loop is CASSQGENRGSSEQYF. The CDR3 DNA is TGTGCCAGCAGCCAGGGAGAAAACAGGGGATCTAGCGAGCAGTACTTC.

The chain has TRBV6-1 and TRBJ2-2; D is unresolved. This CDR3 spans 14 amino acids. V dropped 5 bases and J dropped 1 base, with 8 bases sitting between them. Germline CDR1 reads MNHNS; CDR2 reads SASEGT. The DNA of the CDR3 is TGTGCCAGCAGTCGGAACCAGAACACCGGGGAGCTGTTTTTT. Its protein product is CASSRNQNTGELFF.

The gene calls are TRBV7-9 and TRBJ1-3, with 9 bases identical to TRBD1. Trimming took 0 bases from V and 0 from J; bases not matched to a gene: 3. The length of the CDR3 is 17 residues. Germline V gene lookup returns CDR1 SEHNR and CDR2 FQNEAQ (reference sequence). DNA for the CDR3: TGTGCCAGCAGCTTAGCCACAGGGGGCCGCTCTGGAAACACCATATATTTT. The encoded protein is CASSLATGGRSGNTIYF. Together with reference TRBV7-9 and TRBJ1-3, the CDR3 gives the full variable domain: DTGVSQNPRHKITKRGQNVTFRCDPISEHNRLYWYRQTLGQGPEFLTYFQNEAQLEKSRLLSDRFSAERPKGSFSTLEIQRTEQGDSAMYLCASSLATGGRSGNTIYFGEGSWLTVV.

This chain connects TRBV7-9 to TRBJ1-4; 9 positions agree with TRBD1. Losses at the gene ends were 3 bases for V and 7 bases for J; bases not matched to a gene: 15. The CDR3 is 18 amino acids. Germline V gene data show CDR1 as SEHNR and CDR2 as FQNEAQ (reference sequence). The CDR3 spells CASSFIPYLGQGSEKLFF. CDR3 nucleotide sequence: TGTGCCAGCAGCTTTATCCCTTACTTGGGACAGGGAAGTGAAAAACTGTTTTTT.

The chain links TRBV6-6 to TRBJ2-1; D possibly corresponds to TRBD1 (6 bases). Germline V gene data show CDR1 as MNHNY and CDR2 as SVGAGI (reference sequence). Trimming cost V 5 bases and J 0 bases, with 11 bases left between them. This CDR3 comprises 15 residues. CDR3 DNA sequence: TGTGCCAGCAGTACGGACAGAGCCTCCTACAATGAGCAGTTCTTC. Translated: CASSTDRASYNEQFF.

In DNA, the CDR3 is TGCGCCAGCAGCTCCCCCGGGACAGTAGAAGAGACCCAGTACTTC. It is translated as CASSSPGTVEETQYF. This chain links TRBV5-1 with TRBJ2-5, with TRBD1 matching over 7 bases. The CDR3 contains 15 residues. V lost 3 bases to trimming and J lost 3 bases; unmatched junction nucleotides: 8. Germline V CDR1 and CDR2: SGHRS, YFSETQ.